Reported below is one T cell receptor beta chain. Its antigen is unknown. This specimen belongs to a study of T cell responses to AZD1222 COVID-19 vaccine. Study results and caveats: A mostly white British donor set with more females was recruited, and clonal diversity was possibly underestimated. Two AZD1222 administrations were followed by greater Spike-specific TCR breadth and depth.

Using immunoSEQ multiplex PCR, the repertoire was profiled, and TCRdb retains in-frame clones only, with some absent. The data hold under 150,000 clones, with 88% observed a single time. This CDR3 comprises 14 residues. V was trimmed by 2 bases and J by 4 bases, leaving 11 bases between them. In germline, CDR1 is LNHNV, CDR2 YYDKDF (reference sequence). The starting material was peripheral blood, obtained on day 0 of MenACWY control vaccination. This sequence was found in an adult in good health. The rearrangement uses TRBV15 and TRBJ1-2; a weak D match, TRBD1 (6 bases). The CDR3 is CATSRPSGAYGYTF. CDR3 DNA: TGTGCCACCAGCAGACCGTCAGGGGCCTATGGCTACACCTTC.